This TCR beta chain came from a study of blood T cells in healthy people across ages. In the study overall: Capturing about one barcoded beta molecule per two T cells was achieved by template switching.

This clonotype occurred a few times. Its antigen is as yet unknown. A second PCR of about 7 to 11 cycles used a sample-barcoded 5' primer and a J-beta primer mix. Via MiXCR, TCRdb re-called the 5' RACE reads, giving one row per CDR3 protein. The sample has about 1.5 million distinct CDR3 sequences, approximately 38% seen once. Deletions cut 4 bases from V and 1 base from J, with 14 bases between. Germline CDR1 and CDR2: LGHDT and YNNKEL (reference sequence). The CDR3 has 16 amino acids. Study findings and constraints: Investigators viewed diversity estimates from one million T cells as underestimates, the study reported.

The chain joins TRBV3-1 to TRBJ2-1, with a tentative D call TRBD2 (5 bases). The sequencing input was blood. The sequence was collected from a woman aged 18-30 years in good health. CDR3 bases: TGTGCCAGCAGCCTGTGGGAGACATTTTCCTACAATGAGCAGTTCTTC. It translates to CASSLWETFSYNEQFF.